Following are 31 T cell receptor beta chains from one sample sequenced in a study of T-cell reconstitution after alpha-beta-depleted transplantation in children (TCRdb year 2016). According to the study, the label for this sample's treatment or condition signals: allogeneic hematopoietic cell transplantation with graft depleted of TCRalphabeta T cells and CD19 B cells. Receptors were amplified or captured by PCR. This sample was sequenced with an Illumina HiSeq 2500. Molecular barcoding was employed in the preparation of TCR libraries, with unique molecular identifiers being used to normalize TCRbeta repertoire quantification. TCRdb handled the public reads itself, with Q25 trimming in fastp and clone calling in MiXCR, and kept productive beta chains. For every CDR3 protein sequence, its rows merge into one entry that carries the most common genes and DNA. The sample table records under 850,000 distinct CDR3 sequences; about an eighth of these occur just once. The ten largest clones take up around 0.79% of the sample.

Sequencing used PBMCs, obtained before TCRalphabeta/CD19-depleted stem cell transplant. These receptors were taken from a girl aged 2 to 9 with congenital amegakaryocytic thrombocytopenia, due to receive a stem cell transplant.

V gene TRBV20-1 combines with J gene TRBJ2-1; unclear D gene. The V and J ends lost 5 bases and 6 bases respectively, with 8 bases between them. Germline values: CDR1 DFQATT, CDR2 SNEGSKA (reference sequence). There are 11 residues in the CDR3. The CDR3 sequence is CSADPLNEQFF. The CDR3 nucleotides read TGCAGTGCTGACCCCCTCAATGAGCAGTTCTTC.

This clonotype appeared a few times. This sequence joins TRBV7-2 and TRBJ2-1; 11 bases line up with TRBD2. The V segment lost 5 bases and the J segment 5 bases; nucleotides outside the gene matches: 11. CDR3 length: 17 amino acids. CDR1 and CDR2 (germline): SGHTA, FQGNSA. The CDR3 sequence: CASSKESGTSGNNEQFF. The CDR3, as DNA: TGTGCCAGCAGCAAAGAGTCCGGGACTAGCGGAAACAATGAGCAGTTCTTC.

This clonotype has more than one count but fewer than ten. The V gene is TRBV6-2 or TRBV6-3, the J gene TRBJ2-1, with D possibly being TRBD1 (5 bases). CDR1 MNHEY and CDR2 SVGEGT come from the germline V gene. The germline V and J ends were trimmed by 0 bases and 14 bases, with 17 bases remaining between them. There are 14 residues in the CDR3. The CDR3 region is CASSYSGYGAGEFF. Written as DNA, the CDR3 is TGTGCCAGCAGTTACTCGGGTTATGGGGCAGGAGAGTTCTTC.

The rearrangement uses TRBV7-9 and TRBJ1-1; perhaps TRBD1 as D (5 bases). V was pared by 5 bases and J by 7 bases, with 17 bases between. CDR3 length equals 14 residues. Per germline, CDR1 SEHNR and CDR2 FQNEAQ (reference sequence). In DNA, the CDR3 is TGTGCCAGCAGCCCTACGGGACGGAACCTTGAAGCTTTCTTT. The encoded protein is CASSPTGRNLEAFF.

This clonotype was seen at least ten times. The rearrangement uses TRBV5-1 and TRBJ1-1, with 9 bases lining up with TRBD1. Germline lookup yields CDR1 SGHRS and CDR2 YFSETQ. This CDR3 is 14 amino acids long. The ends lost 5 bases at V and 1 base at J; junction bases unmatched: 3. The CDR3 DNA follows: TGCGCCAGCAGGATGGGACAGGGGAACACTGAAGCTTTCTTT. This codes for CASRMGQGNTEAFF.

The sample holds many counts of this clonotype. The chain uses TRBV9 and TRBJ2-1; 8 bases agree with TRBD2. The CDR3 spans 15 residues. V dropped 0 bases and J dropped 3; count of bases not matched to a gene: 2. Germline lookup yields CDR1 SGDLS and CDR2 YYNGEE. CDR3 nucleotide sequence: TGTGCCAGCAGCGTAGATAGCGGGAACTACAATGAGCAGTTCTTC. It specifies CASSVDSGNYNEQFF.

This clonotype was found many times. This chain links TRBV5-1 with TRBJ2-4, with D unclear. CDR1 is SGHRS and CDR2 is YFSETQ in the germline V gene. The V end lost 0 bases, the J end lost 4 bases, and 8 bases lay between the germline ends. CDR3 size: 14 residues. Here the CDR3 reads CASSLDLTKNIQYF. The CDR3 DNA reads TGCGCCAGCAGCTTGGACCTAACAAAAAACATTCAGTACTTC.

Many counts were recorded for this clonotype. The chain joins TRBV5-1 to TRBJ2-2; 11 bases line up with TRBD2. Germline V gene data show CDR1 as SGHRS and CDR2 as YFSETQ. The length of the CDR3 is 19 residues. The ends lost 4 bases at V and 2 bases at J; junction bases unmatched: 13. In DNA form, the CDR3 reads TGCGCCAGCAGCCCGTGGTTCCCTACTAGCGGGGGTAACACCGGGGAGCTGTTTTTT. Translated, it gives CASSPWFPTSGGNTGELFF.

CDR3 nucleotides: TGTACCTGCAGTTTCCAGGGGGCCGGTCTCCTGAGCTCCTACAATGAGCAGTTCTTC. It encodes CTCSFQGAGLLSSYNEQFF. The V call is TRBV12-3 or TRBV12-4, the J call TRBJ2-1; 8 positions match TRBD1. The CDR3 covers 19 residues.

This clonotype showed up just a few times. The chain joins TRBV4-1 to TRBJ1-2, with D unclear. V lost 0 bases, J lost 4 bases, and 21 bases lay in between. The CDR3 totals 18 residues. The germline V gene encodes CDR1 MGHRA and CDR2 YSYEKL. CDR3 sequence reads: CASSQDEAGGRNTYGYTF. The CDR3 DNA sequence: TGCGCCAGCAGCCAAGATGAGGCGGGCGGCAGGAATACCTATGGCTACACCTTC.

The rearrangement links TRBV10-3 to TRBJ2-3; 10 bases agree with TRBD2. The CDR3 is 16 residues long. CDR1 is ENHRY and CDR2 is SYGVKD in the germline V gene. V was pared by 2 bases and J by 4 bases, with 6 bases of the junction left unmatched. The CDR3, as DNA: TGTGCCATCAGTGAGGGTCTAGCGGGAGCCGCAGATACGCAGTATTTT. This sequence encodes CAISEGLAGAADTQYF.

This clonotype was counted only a few times. The rearrangement joins TRBV27 to TRBJ2-1; a weak D match, TRBD2 (5 bases). Per germline, CDR1 MNHEY and CDR2 SMNVEV (reference sequence). Trimming pared 8 bases from V and 7 bases from J, leaving 15 bases between. This CDR3 region has 13 residues. As DNA, the CDR3 is TGTGCCAGCGGCCGCCTAGCTCAAAATGAGCAGTTCTTC. Translated: CASGRLAQNEQFF.

This clonotype has a handful of counts. The chain couples TRBV28 to TRBJ2-7; tentative D call: TRBD2 (5 bases). Trimming cost V 6 bases and J 3 bases, with 15 bases left between them. Germline V gene data show CDR1 as MDHEN and CDR2 as SYDVKM. The CDR3 runs 14 residues. CDR3 sequence (DNA): TGTGCCAGCAGCGTAGGGCGGGTAGACTACGAGCAGTACTTC. It specifies CASSVGRVDYEQYF.

This clonotype was counted ten times or more. The chain combines TRBV5-1 with TRBJ2-3; D unclear. The CDR3 consists of 15 residues. Trimming took 0 bases from V and 0 from J, leaving 8 bases between them. Germline values: CDR1 SGHRS, CDR2 YFSETQ. The CDR3 protein is CASSLVAFSTDTQYF. The CDR3 DNA is TGCGCCAGCAGCTTGGTGGCGTTTAGCACAGATACGCAGTATTTT. The complete variable domain, with remaining parts taken from reference TRBV5-1 and TRBJ2-3, reads KAGVTQTPRYLIKTRGQQVTLSCSPISGHRSVSWYQQTPGQGLQFLFEYFSETQRNKGNFPGRFSGRQFSNSRSEMNVSTLELGDSALYLCASSLVAFSTDTQYFGPGTRLTVL.

This clonotype occurred many times. The rearrangement joins TRBV10-3 to TRBJ2-2; 9 bases match TRBD1. V dropped 3 bases and J dropped 6; count of bases not matched to a gene: 5. CDR3 length: 15 residues. Germline lookup yields CDR1 ENHRY and CDR2 SYGVKD. This chain's CDR3 is CAISDPGQGPGELFF. The CDR3 DNA is TGTGCCATCAGTGATCCTGGACAGGGGCCCGGGGAGCTGTTTTTT.

This clonotype was found a few times. The chain carries TRBV20-1 and TRBJ2-7, with 7 positions matching TRBD1. The length of the CDR3 is 12 residues. Germline CDR1 and CDR2: DFQATT and SNEGSKA (reference sequence). V was pared by 8 bases and J by 2 bases, with 6 bases of the junction left unmatched. CDR3 DNA sequence: TGCAGTCCTTGGGACAGCGCCTACGAGCAGTACTTC. Protein sequence: CSPWDSAYEQYF.

This clonotype was seen repeatedly, ten times or more. V usage is TRBV7-9 and J usage is TRBJ2-1, with 7 positions matching TRBD1. The CDR3 covers 16 residues. V dropped 1 base and J dropped 4; count of bases not matched to a gene: 7. CDR1 and CDR2 (germline): SEHNR, FQNEAQ (reference sequence). As DNA, the CDR3 is TGTGCCAGCAGCTTAGGAGGACAGGCTTTTTACAATGAGCAGTTCTTC. This sequence encodes CASSLGGQAFYNEQFF.

The chain couples TRBV7-8 to TRBJ1-5; D is undetermined. This CDR3 has 15 residues. Germline V gene data show CDR1 as SGHVS and CDR2 as FQNEAQ. The V end was cut by 5 bases, the J end by 5 bases, with 16 bases between. CDR3: CASSPRRAPHQPQHF. CDR3 bases: TGTGCCAGCAGCCCTAGGAGGGCCCCCCATCAGCCCCAGCATTTT.

As to this clonotype: The junction and the germline gene differ at one end; a read error may be behind it. This chain joins TRBV28 and TRBJ2-5, with a tentative D call TRBD1 (5 bases). Germline CDR1 is MDHEN and CDR2 is SYDVKM. The CDR3 length is 12 residues. The CDR3 reads CASSFGLDTQCF. As DNA, the CDR3 is TGTGCCAGCAGTTTCGGTTTGGACACCCAGTGCTTC.

This clonotype was counted many times. The chain joins TRBV5-1 to TRBJ2-3; possibly TRBD1 or TRBD2 for D (5 bases each). The CDR3 covers 15 residues. From germline, CDR1 is SGHRS and CDR2 YFSETQ. V lost 8 bases and J lost 4, with 20 bases in between. CDR3 sequence: CASNPTRMGADTQYF. The CDR3 bases are TGCGCCAGTAACCCGACTCGAATGGGGGCAGATACGCAGTATTTT.

This clonotype was counted a few times. V usage is TRBV5-1 and J usage is TRBJ2-7; D perhaps matches TRBD1 (6 bases). Germline V lookup: CDR1 SGHRS, CDR2 YFSETQ. V lost 0 bases and J lost 5, with 12 bases in between. This CDR3 has 14 amino acids. In DNA, the CDR3 is TGCGCCAGCAGCTTGGCAAGGACAGACCACGAGCAGTACTTC. Protein product: CASSLARTDHEQYF.

The chain uses TRBV24-1 and TRBJ2-3; 11 nucleotides agree with TRBD2. V trimming: 5 bases; J trimming: 1 base; junction bases outside the gene matches: 7. CDR1 is KGHDR and CDR2 is SFDVKD in the germline V gene. This CDR3 comprises 17 residues. The CDR3 reads CATSVPSGRIGTDTQYF. The DNA of the CDR3 is TGTGCCACCAGTGTACCTAGCGGGAGGATAGGCACAGATACGCAGTATTTT.

In its sample, this clonotype was seen many times. The chain recombines TRBV5-1 with TRBJ2-2; 12 nucleotides align to TRBD2. Germline CDR1 reads SGHRS; CDR2 reads YFSETQ. CDR3 length: 16 amino acids. Losses at the gene ends were 6 bases for V and 1 base for J; bases not matched to a gene: 4. The CDR3 DNA follows: TGCGCCAGCAACCGACTAGCGGGAGAGAACACCGGGGAGCTGTTTTTT. Encoded protein: CASNRLAGENTGELFF.

Written as DNA, the CDR3 is TGTGCCATCCGGGTCACTGGGGCCAACGTCCTGACTTTC. Translated: CAIRVTGANVLTF. This sequence joins TRBV10-3 and TRBJ2-6; D uncertain. In germline, CDR1 is ENHRY, CDR2 SYGVKD. The CDR3 is 13 amino acids. Trimming shortened V by 8 bases and J by 2 bases, and 7 bases separated the two germline ends.

The chain couples TRBV4-2 to TRBJ2-2, with unresolved D. Germline V gene lookup returns CDR1 LGHNA and CDR2 YNFKEQ. Trimming removed 0 bases at V and 8 bases at J, with 10 bases between. The CDR3 spans 14 residues. CDR3: CASSQDPRRGELFF. CDR3 bases: TGTGCCAGCAGCCAAGATCCCCGAAGGGGGGAGCTGTTTTTT.

In its sample, this clonotype was seen many times. The rearrangement joins TRBV20-1 to TRBJ2-1; D is ambiguous. The CDR3 length is 14 residues. V was cut by 6 bases and J by 0 bases, with 12 bases left in between. CDR1 and CDR2 from the germline V gene are DFQATT and SNEGSKA (reference sequence). The CDR3 coding sequence is TGCAGTGCCCACCTAGGGCCCTCCTACAATGAGCAGTTCTTC. This gives the protein CSAHLGPSYNEQFF.

This clonotype came up many times. The chain combines TRBV20-1 with TRBJ2-7; weak D call: TRBD2 (6 bases). The CDR3 is 14 residues long. Trimming pared 1 base from V and 4 bases from J, leaving 14 bases between. The germline V gene has CDR1 DFQATT and CDR2 SNEGSKA (reference sequence). CDR3: CSARGGTTIYEQYF. CDR3 nucleotide sequence: TGCAGTGCTAGAGGCGGGACCACAATTTACGAGCAGTACTTC.

This clonotype was recorded many times. The genes are TRBV6-1 and TRBJ2-7; TRBD1 aligns across 8 bases. Germline CDR1 MNHNS, CDR2 SASEGT. The V gene end was trimmed by 3 bases and the J gene end by 3 bases; junction bases not matched to a gene: 4. CDR3 length: 14 residues. The CDR3 loop reads CASSDTGGFYEQYF. DNA for the CDR3: TGTGCCAGCAGTGATACAGGGGGTTTCTACGAGCAGTACTTC.

This chain joins TRBV12-3 or TRBV12-4 and TRBJ2-1, with 8 bases that match TRBD2. The CDR3 contains 15 residues. Trimming removed 4 bases from V and 6 bases from J; junction bases left unmatched: 8. The DNA for the CDR3 is TGTGCCAGCAGTTACTTAGCGGGAACGCGCAATGAGCAGTTCTTC. It yields the protein CASSYLAGTRNEQFF.

This clonotype was seen at least ten times. V is TRBV28 and J is TRBJ1-5; a weak D match, TRBD1 (6 bases). The germline V and J ends were trimmed by 7 bases and 4 bases, with 17 bases remaining between them. Germline CDR1 MDHEN, CDR2 SYDVKM. The CDR3 is 15 amino acids. The CDR3 DNA reads TGTGCCAGCATCCATTACAGGGACCGTAATCAGCCCCAGCATTTT. The encoded protein is CASIHYRDRNQPQHF.

This clonotype was recorded at least ten times. The chain couples TRBV12-3 or TRBV12-4 to TRBJ2-7, with 9 positions matching TRBD2. Losses at the gene ends were 7 bases for V and 2 bases for J; bases not matched to a gene: 6. The CDR3 is 14 amino acids. CDR3 sequence reads: CASTVTSGAYEQYF. For the CDR3, the DNA is TGTGCCAGCACCGTGACTAGCGGAGCCTACGAGCAGTACTTC.